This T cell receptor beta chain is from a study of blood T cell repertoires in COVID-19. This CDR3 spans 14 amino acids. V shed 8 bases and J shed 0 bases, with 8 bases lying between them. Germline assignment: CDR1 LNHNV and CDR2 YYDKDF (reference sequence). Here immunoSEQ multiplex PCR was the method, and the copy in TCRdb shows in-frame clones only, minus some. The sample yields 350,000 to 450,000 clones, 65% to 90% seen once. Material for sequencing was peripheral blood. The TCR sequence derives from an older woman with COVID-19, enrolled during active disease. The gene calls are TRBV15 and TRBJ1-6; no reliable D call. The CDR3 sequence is CATAESSYNSPLHF. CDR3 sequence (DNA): TGTGCCACCGCTGAGAGCTCCTATAATTCACCCCTCCACTTT.